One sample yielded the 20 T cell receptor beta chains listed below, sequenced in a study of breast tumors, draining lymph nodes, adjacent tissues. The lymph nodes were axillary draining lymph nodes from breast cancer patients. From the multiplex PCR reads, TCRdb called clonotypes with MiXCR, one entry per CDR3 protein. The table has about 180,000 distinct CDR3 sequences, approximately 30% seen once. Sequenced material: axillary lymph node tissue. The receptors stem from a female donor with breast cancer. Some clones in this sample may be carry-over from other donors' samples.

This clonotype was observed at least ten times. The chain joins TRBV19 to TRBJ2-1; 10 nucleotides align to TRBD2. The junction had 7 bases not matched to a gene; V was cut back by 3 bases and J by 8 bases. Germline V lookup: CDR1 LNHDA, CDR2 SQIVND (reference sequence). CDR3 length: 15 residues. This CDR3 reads CASSISGRVGDEQFF. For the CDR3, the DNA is TGTGCCAGTAGTATCAGCGGGAGGGTTGGGGATGAGCAGTTCTTC.

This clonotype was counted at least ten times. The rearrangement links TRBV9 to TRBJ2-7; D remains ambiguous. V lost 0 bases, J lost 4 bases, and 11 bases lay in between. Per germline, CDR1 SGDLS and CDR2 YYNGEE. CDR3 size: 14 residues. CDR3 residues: CASSVGQNLYEQYF. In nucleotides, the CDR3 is TGTGCCAGCAGCGTAGGTCAGAACTTATACGAGCAGTACTTC. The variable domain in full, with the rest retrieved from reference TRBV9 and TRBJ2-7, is DSGVTQTPKHLITATGQRVTLRCSPRSGDLSVYWYQQSLDQGLQFLIQYYNGEERAKGNILERFSAQQFPDLHSELNLSSLELGDSALYFCASSVGQNLYEQYFGPGTRLTVT.

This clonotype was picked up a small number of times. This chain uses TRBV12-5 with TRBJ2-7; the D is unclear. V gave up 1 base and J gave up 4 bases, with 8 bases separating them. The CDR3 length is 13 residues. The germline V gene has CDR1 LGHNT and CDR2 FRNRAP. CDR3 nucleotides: TGTGCTAGTGGTTTGGGGGGATTATACGAGCAGTACTTC. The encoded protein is CASGLGGLYEQYF.

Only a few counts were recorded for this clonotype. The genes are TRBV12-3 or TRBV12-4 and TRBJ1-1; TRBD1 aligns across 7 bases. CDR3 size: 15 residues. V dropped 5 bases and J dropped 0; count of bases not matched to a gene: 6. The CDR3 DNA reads TGTGCCAGCAGTCCAGGGGGAGGGATGAACACTGAAGCTTTCTTT. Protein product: CASSPGGGMNTEAFF.

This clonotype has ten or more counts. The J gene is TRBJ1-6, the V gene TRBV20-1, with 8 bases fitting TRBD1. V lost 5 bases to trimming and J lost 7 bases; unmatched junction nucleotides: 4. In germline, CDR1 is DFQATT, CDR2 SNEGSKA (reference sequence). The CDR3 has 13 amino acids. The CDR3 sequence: CSAVQGANSPLHF. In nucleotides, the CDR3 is TGCAGTGCTGTCCAGGGGGCGAATTCACCCCTCCACTTT.

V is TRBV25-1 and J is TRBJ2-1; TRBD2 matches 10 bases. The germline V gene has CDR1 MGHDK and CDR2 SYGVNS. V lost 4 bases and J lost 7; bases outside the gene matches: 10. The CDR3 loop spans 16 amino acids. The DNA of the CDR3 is TGTGCCAGCAGTGCTTTTCTAGCGGGAGCACAAAATGAGCAGTTCTTC. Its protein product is CASSAFLAGAQNEQFF.

In nucleotides, the CDR3 is TGTGCCAGTATAGGCGGGCAGTACACAGATACGCAGTATTTT. This encodes CASIGGQYTDTQYF. The chain has TRBV19 and TRBJ2-3; tentatively, D is TRBD2 (5 bases). The CDR3 totals 14 residues. The germline gives CDR1 LNHDA, CDR2 SQIVND (reference sequence). Deletions cut 7 bases from V and 2 bases from J, with 13 bases between.

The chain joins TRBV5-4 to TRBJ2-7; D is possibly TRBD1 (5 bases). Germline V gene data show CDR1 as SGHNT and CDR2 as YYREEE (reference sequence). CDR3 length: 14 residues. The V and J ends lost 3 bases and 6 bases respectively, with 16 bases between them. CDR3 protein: CASSWGPLGLEQYF. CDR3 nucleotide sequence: TGTGCCAGCAGCTGGGGCCCGTTGGGGCTCGAGCAGTACTTC.

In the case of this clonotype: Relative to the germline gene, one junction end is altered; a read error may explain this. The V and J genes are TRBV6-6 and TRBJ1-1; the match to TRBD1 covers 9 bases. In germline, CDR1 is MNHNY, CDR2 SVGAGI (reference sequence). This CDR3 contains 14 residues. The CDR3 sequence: CASSLQGAWSEALF. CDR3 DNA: TGTGCCAGCAGTCTACAGGGGGCCTGGTCTGAAGCTCTCTTT.

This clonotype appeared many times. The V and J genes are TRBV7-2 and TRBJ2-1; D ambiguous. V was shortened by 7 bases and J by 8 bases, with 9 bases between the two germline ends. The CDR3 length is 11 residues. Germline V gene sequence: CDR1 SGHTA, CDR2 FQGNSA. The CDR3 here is CASTVSDEQFF. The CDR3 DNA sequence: TGTGCCAGCACCGTCTCAGATGAGCAGTTCTTC. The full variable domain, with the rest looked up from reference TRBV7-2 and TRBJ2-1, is GAGVSQSPSNKVTEKGKDVELRCDPISGHTALYWYRQSLGQGLEFLIYFQGNSAPDKSGLPSDRFSAERTGGSVSTLTIQRTQQEDSAVYLCASTVSDEQFFGPGTRLTVL.

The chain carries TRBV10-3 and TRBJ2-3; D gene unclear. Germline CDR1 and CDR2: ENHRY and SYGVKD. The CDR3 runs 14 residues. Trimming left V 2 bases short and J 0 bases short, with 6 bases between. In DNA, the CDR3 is TGTGCCATCAGTGAGGCTGTGAGCACAGATACGCAGTATTTT. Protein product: CAISEAVSTDTQYF.

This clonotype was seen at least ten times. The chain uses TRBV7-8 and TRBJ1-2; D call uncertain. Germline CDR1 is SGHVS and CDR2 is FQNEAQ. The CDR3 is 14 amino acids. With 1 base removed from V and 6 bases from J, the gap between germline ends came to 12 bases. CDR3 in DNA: TGTGCCAGCAGCTTAGAGGGCCAGGCCCATGGCTACACCTTC. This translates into CASSLEGQAHGYTF.

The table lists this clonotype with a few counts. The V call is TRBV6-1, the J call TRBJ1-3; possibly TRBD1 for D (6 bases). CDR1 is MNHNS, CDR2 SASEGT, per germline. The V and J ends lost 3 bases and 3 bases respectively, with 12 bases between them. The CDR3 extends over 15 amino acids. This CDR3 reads CASSDPTGYGNTIYF. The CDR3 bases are TGTGCCAGCAGTGACCCTACAGGGTATGGAAACACCATATATTTT.

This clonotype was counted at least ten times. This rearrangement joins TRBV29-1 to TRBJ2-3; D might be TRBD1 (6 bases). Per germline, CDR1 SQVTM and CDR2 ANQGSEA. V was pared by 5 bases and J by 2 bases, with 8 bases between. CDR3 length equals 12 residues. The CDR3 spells CSVWGHTDTQYF. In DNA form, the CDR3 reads TGCAGCGTTTGGGGACACACAGATACGCAGTATTTT.

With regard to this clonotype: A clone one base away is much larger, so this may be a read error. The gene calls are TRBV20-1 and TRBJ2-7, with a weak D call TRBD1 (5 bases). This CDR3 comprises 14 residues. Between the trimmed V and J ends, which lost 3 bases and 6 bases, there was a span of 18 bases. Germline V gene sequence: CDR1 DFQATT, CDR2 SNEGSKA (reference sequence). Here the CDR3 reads CSARIRESLFEQYF. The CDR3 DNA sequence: TGCAGTGCTAGGATCAGGGAATCCCTCTTCGAGCAGTACTTC.

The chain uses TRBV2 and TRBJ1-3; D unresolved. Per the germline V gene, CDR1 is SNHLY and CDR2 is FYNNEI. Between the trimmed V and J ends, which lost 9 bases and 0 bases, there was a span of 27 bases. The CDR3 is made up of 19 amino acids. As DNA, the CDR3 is TGTGCCAGAGGACTAGCGGGAGCGGAAGAGCAGTACTCTGGAAACACCATATATTTT. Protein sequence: CARGLAGAEEQYSGNTIYF.

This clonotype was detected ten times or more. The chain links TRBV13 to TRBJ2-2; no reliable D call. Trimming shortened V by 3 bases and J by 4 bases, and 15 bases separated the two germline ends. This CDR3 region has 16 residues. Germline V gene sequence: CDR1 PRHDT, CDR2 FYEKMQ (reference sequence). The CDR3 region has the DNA TGTGCCAGCAGCTTTAGAAGGGAACGGGCCACCGGGGAGCTGTTTTTT. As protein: CASSFRRERATGELFF.

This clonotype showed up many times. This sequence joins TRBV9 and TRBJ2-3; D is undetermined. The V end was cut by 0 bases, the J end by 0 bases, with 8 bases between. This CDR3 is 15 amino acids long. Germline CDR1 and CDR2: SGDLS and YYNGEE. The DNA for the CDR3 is TGTGCCAGCAGCGTAGTTGACGGGAGCACAGATACGCAGTATTTT. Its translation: CASSVVDGSTDTQYF.

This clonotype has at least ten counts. CDR3 DNA sequence: TGTGCCAGCAGCTTAGAGTCAACGGGAGCGTATTCCAATGAGCAGTTCTTC. This encodes CASSLESTGAYSNEQFF. The genes are TRBV7-3 and TRBJ2-1; weak D call: TRBD2 (6 bases). The V end was cut by 2 bases, the J end by 6 bases, with 20 bases between. The germline gives CDR1 SGHTA, CDR2 FQGTGA. The CDR3 has 17 residues.

The CDR3 spells CASSWTGETQYF. CDR3 coding DNA: TGTGCCAGCAGCTGGACAGGGGAGACCCAGTACTTC. The J gene is TRBJ2-5, the V gene TRBV7-9; TRBD1 matches 8 bases. J gave up 5 bases and V 4 bases, and 0 bases lay outside the gene matches. CDR3 length: 12 residues. The germline V gene has CDR1 SEHNR and CDR2 FQNEAQ (reference sequence).